Shown below are 19 T cell receptor beta chains from a single sample sequenced in a study of CD8 T cells in Susac syndrome. Random hexamers were used to reverse transcribe an amount of roughly 0.45 to 1 ug RNA. A single record per CDR3 protein comes from TCRdb applying MiXCR to the immunoSEQ multiplex PCR reads. The sample consists of under 350,000 distinct CDR3 sequences, approximately 90% of them appearing once. The sequenced sample consisted of CD4+ T cells from PBMCs. The receptors shown here come from a human donor with multiple sclerosis.

The DNA of the CDR3 is TGTGCCAGCAGTCTCGAATCGCAGGGTGGTTGGGAGACCCAGTACTTC. It specifies CASSLESQGGWETQYF. The chain carries TRBV12-3 or TRBV12-4 and TRBJ2-5, with a weak D call TRBD1 (5 bases). The CDR3 covers 16 residues. V was cut by 5 bases and J by 5 bases, with 21 bases left in between.

The chain uses TRBV3-1 and TRBJ1-2; D gene unclear. The V gene lost 2 bases and the J gene lost 8 bases, with 15 bases spanning the gap. The CDR3 has 14 amino acids. Germline loops: CDR1 LGHDT, CDR2 YNNKEL (reference sequence). CDR3 nucleotides: TGTGCCAGCAGCCAACCTGGACTAGGTGGGGGCTACACCTTC. Its translation: CASSQPGLGGGYTF.

In its sample, this clonotype was seen once. The gene calls are TRBV6-1 and TRBJ2-5; 7 bases fit TRBD1. Unmatched junction bases numbered 6, after V lost 1 base and J lost 4 bases. CDR3 size: 15 residues. Germline CDR1 reads MNHNS; CDR2 reads SASEGT. CDR3 sequence: CASSEEGASLETQYF. In DNA, the CDR3 is TGTGCCAGCAGTGAAGAGGGGGCATCGTTAGAGACCCAGTACTTC.

V usage is TRBV20-1 and J usage is TRBJ2-5; D possibly corresponds to TRBD2 (6 bases). From germline, CDR1 is DFQATT and CDR2 SNEGSKA (reference sequence). V gave up 4 bases and J gave up 1 base, with 7 bases separating them. This CDR3 has 12 amino acids. The chain's CDR3 is CSAMTSQETQYF. Written as DNA, the CDR3 is TGCAGTGCTATGACTAGCCAAGAGACCCAGTACTTC.

The table lists this clonotype with a few counts. The V call is TRBV29-1, the J call TRBJ2-5; maybe TRBD1 (5 bases). The CDR3 loop spans 13 amino acids. The germline V gene encodes CDR1 SQVTM and CDR2 ANQGSEA. Trimming shortened V by 6 bases and J by 9 bases, and 20 bases separated the two germline ends. In DNA form, the CDR3 reads TGCAGCGTCATTTGGGGCAGCACAGTCCCCCAGTACTTC. It translates to CSVIWGSTVPQYF.

The chain employs TRBV10-3 and TRBJ2-1; D is ambiguous. Germline-derived CDR1 and CDR2 are ENHRY and SYGVKD. The CDR3 has 13 residues. V gave up 0 bases and J gave up 6 bases, with 6 bases separating them. CDR3: CAISESSRNEQFF. The CDR3 DNA sequence: TGTGCCATCAGTGAGTCGAGCCGCAATGAGCAGTTCTTC.

This clonotype showed up just a few times. The chain is built from TRBV7-3 and TRBJ2-7; tentatively, D is TRBD1 (5 bases). V gave up 4 bases and J gave up 2 bases, with 15 bases separating them. This CDR3 is built from 15 residues. Germline CDR1 SGHTA, CDR2 FQGTGA. The CDR3 sequence is CASSSPGQGTYEQYF. DNA of the CDR3: TGTGCCAGCAGCTCCCCCGGGCAGGGAACCTACGAGCAGTACTTC.

The chain links TRBV4-2 to TRBJ1-2; D possibly corresponds to TRBD1 (5 bases). V shed 1 base and J shed 1 base, with 13 bases lying between them. Per the germline V gene, CDR1 is LGHNA and CDR2 is YNFKEQ. The CDR3 has 16 amino acids. The CDR3 spells CASSQGGLGDNYGYTF. As DNA, the CDR3 is TGTGCCAGCAGCCAAGGGGGCCTGGGAGATAACTATGGCTACACCTTC.

V usage is TRBV18 and J usage is TRBJ2-1, with D possibly being TRBD2 (6 bases). The length of the CDR3 is 12 residues. V was cut by 4 bases and J by 10 bases, with 11 bases left in between. Germline-derived CDR1 and CDR2 are KGHSH and LQKENI. The CDR3, as DNA: TGTGCCAGCTCACTGGCCCGGGAGGAGCAGTTCTTC. Translating gives CASSLAREEQFF.

The V and J genes are TRBV5-1 and TRBJ2-4; D may correspond to TRBD1 or TRBD2 (6 bases each). CDR3 length: 14 residues. The V and J ends lost 0 bases and 6 bases respectively, with 10 bases between them. Germline lookup yields CDR1 SGHRS and CDR2 YFSETQ. In DNA form, the CDR3 reads TGCGCCAGCAGCTTGGCGGGGGCGAGAAACATTCAGTACTTC. Protein product: CASSLAGARNIQYF. The full variable domain, rest sourced from reference TRBV5-1 and TRBJ2-4, is KAGVTQTPRYLIKTRGQQVTLSCSPISGHRSVSWYQQTPGQGLQFLFEYFSETQRNKGNFPGRFSGRQFSNSRSEMNVSTLELGDSALYLCASSLAGARNIQYFGAGTRLSVL.

CDR3: CASSISDRMNTEAFF. The DNA for the CDR3 is TGTGCCAGTAGTATATCCGACAGAATGAACACTGAAGCTTTCTTT. This chain links TRBV19 with TRBJ1-1, with D possibly matching TRBD1 (5 bases). CDR1 LNHDA and CDR2 SQIVND come from the germline V gene (reference sequence). Trimming took off 2 bases at V and 0 bases at J, with 10 bases between the two ends. This CDR3 region has 15 residues.

The DNA of the CDR3 is TGTGCCAGCTCCTACACCTCCTATGGCTACACCTTC. Residues: CASSYTSYGYTF. The J gene is TRBJ1-2, the V gene TRBV12-3 or TRBV12-4, with no clear D. Trimming pared 8 bases from V and 4 bases from J, leaving 11 bases between. CDR3 size: 12 residues.

The rearrangement links TRBV30 to TRBJ1-1; maybe TRBD1 (6 bases). CDR3 length: 18 residues. Germline loops: CDR1 GTSNPN, CDR2 SVGIG (reference sequence). With 0 bases removed from V and 5 bases from J, the gap between germline ends came to 25 bases. The DNA for the CDR3 is TGTGCCTGGAGTGTCTCCCTGAATCCAGTCAGGGGCAGGACTGAAGCTTTCTTT. Amino acid sequence: CAWSVSLNPVRGRTEAFF.

V usage is TRBV7-9 and J usage is TRBJ1-1; 8 nucleotides align to TRBD1. In germline, CDR1 is SEHNR, CDR2 FQNEAQ (reference sequence). The CDR3 is 16 amino acids. Trimming removed 5 bases from V and 1 base from J; junction bases left unmatched: 9. CDR3 sequence: CASSPGQGAGNTEAFF. DNA for the CDR3: TGTGCCAGCAGCCCCGGACAGGGCGCGGGGAACACTGAAGCTTTCTTT.

The CDR3 DNA follows: TGTGCCAGCAGCTTCGTGTCAGCGGCGTCCGTTGGATATACGCAGTATTTT. It codes for CASSFVSAASVGYTQYF. V and J are TRBV5-4 and TRBJ2-3; perhaps TRBD2 as D (5 bases). V lost 2 bases, J lost 7 bases, and 23 bases lay in between. CDR3 length equals 17 residues. The germline CDR1 and CDR2 sequences are SGHNT and YYREEE (reference sequence).

This chain joins TRBV20-1 and TRBJ1-1, with 8 bases lining up with TRBD1. The CDR3 loop spans 15 amino acids. Germline values: CDR1 DFQATT, CDR2 SNEGSKA (reference sequence). V shed 2 bases, J shed 4 bases, and the junction held 9 bases outside the gene matches. CDR3: CSARLRTGRGTEAFF. Written as DNA, the CDR3 is TGCAGTGCTAGATTACGGACAGGGAGAGGCACTGAAGCTTTCTTT.

This CDR3 is CASSSGGSSYNEQFF. Here the CDR3 DNA reads TGTGCCAGCAGCTCCGGGGGCAGCTCCTACAATGAGCAGTTCTTC. This chain uses TRBV7-9 with TRBJ2-1, with D perhaps TRBD1 or TRBD2 (6 bases each). V dropped 4 bases and J dropped 0 bases, with 10 bases sitting between them. The CDR3 consists of 15 residues. Germline V gene sequence: CDR1 SEHNR, CDR2 FQNEAQ (reference sequence).

The rearrangement links TRBV5-1 to TRBJ2-2; perhaps D is TRBD1 or TRBD2 (5 bases each). CDR3 length equals 17 residues. The germline gives CDR1 SGHRS, CDR2 YFSETQ. Trimming took off 0 bases at V and 1 base at J, with 13 bases between the two ends. The CDR3 DNA follows: TGCGCCAGCAGCTTGGCAAACCGGGACGGGAACACCGGGGAGCTGTTTTTT. Encoded protein: CASSLANRDGNTGELFF.

V and J are TRBV20-1 and TRBJ2-7; D might be TRBD2 (6 bases). CDR1 and CDR2 (germline): DFQATT, SNEGSKA (reference sequence). This CDR3 has 16 amino acids. Trimming took 0 bases from V and 2 from J, leaving 17 bases between them. CDR3 nucleotide sequence: TGCAGTGCTAGAGAAAGGTGGGGACTGTATACCTACGAGCAGTACTTC. It codes for CSARERWGLYTYEQYF.